This TCR beta chain was documented in a study of blood T cell repertoires in COVID-19. Across the whole study: Collection of acute and convalescent COVID-19 samples took place in the United States, Italy and Spain. PBMCs, B-cell-depleted T cells, or T cells were the source of the cDNA or gDNA that made up the material.

In the source study's methods: From reference gene primer amplification, estimates of nucleated cell counts were derived. Clones were sequenced by immunoSEQ multiplex PCR, and TCRdb holds only the in-frame ones, with some missing. V and J calls plus clone size are reproduced from that table; the DNA served to infer D and trimming. The table includes around 100,000 clones, more than 70% detected once. CDR1 is LGHDT, CDR2 YNNKEL, per germline (reference sequence). Trimming cost V 1 base and J 9 bases, with 10 bases left between them. The CDR3 extends over 13 amino acids. Sequenced sample: peripheral blood. The source of this sequence is a woman aged 55-70 years with acute or convalescent COVID-19. J is TRBJ2-1 and V is TRBV3-1 (or the pseudogene TRBV3-2); D is ambiguous. The CDR3 nucleotides are TGTGCCAGCAGCCAAGTATCCCCCGGTGAGCAGTTCTTC. This translates into CASSQVSPGEQFF.